The 26 T cell receptor beta chains in this list originate from one sample, sequenced in a study of vaccination effects on CD4 cells after COVID-19. Antigen-specific CD4+ T cell clonotypes were called by their expansion after viral peptide-pool culture in ViraFEST. Scientists isolated CD4+ T cells after an approximately 10-day culture period ended. Measured with immunoSEQ multiplex PCR; TCRdb has only the in-frame clones, and not every one. The sample yields about 79,000 clones, around four fifths seen once. The antigens of these receptors remain unknown. The sample was CD4+ T cells from PBMCs cultured with HCoV-229E spike peptides, taken before COVID-19 vaccination. All receptors come from a human donor who received a COVID-19 vaccine.

The gene calls are TRBV28 and TRBJ1-3; D unresolved. The CDR3 consists of 15 residues. Trimming shortened V by 4 bases and J by 0 bases, and 10 bases separated the two germline ends. Germline V gene lookup returns CDR1 MDHEN and CDR2 SYDVKM. The CDR3 region is CASSSLPPSGNTIYF. The DNA for the CDR3 is TGTGCCAGCAGTTCCCTCCCTCCCTCTGGAAACACCATATATTTT.

The chain is built from TRBV9 and TRBJ2-7; D is unclear. CDR1 and CDR2 (germline): SGDLS, YYNGEE. The germline V and J ends were trimmed by 4 bases and 3 bases, with 11 bases remaining between them. CDR3 length equals 13 residues. CDR3: CASSLRDFYEQYV. The CDR3 DNA reads TGTGCCAGCAGCTTAAGGGATTTCTACGAGCAGTACGTC.

On this clone: This sample also contains other DNA sequences that code for the same CDR3. J is TRBJ2-5 and V is TRBV10-3; tentatively, D is TRBD1 or TRBD2 (5 bases each). Germline CDR1 ENHRY, CDR2 SYGVKD. V shed 4 bases and J shed 5 bases, with 5 bases lying between them. The length of the CDR3 is 11 residues. As DNA, the CDR3 is TGTGCCATCAGTGGGGGGGAGACCCAGTACTTC. Its protein product is CAISGGETQYF.

This clone was recorded a few times. V and J are TRBV2 and TRBJ1-5, with D maybe TRBD1 (5 bases). The V end was cut by 1 base, the J end by 9 bases, with 13 bases between. CDR1 SNHLY and CDR2 FYNNEI come from the germline V gene. The CDR3 length is 14 residues. The CDR3 sequence is CASSEVGPGMPQHF. The CDR3 bases are TGTGCCAGCAGTGAAGTAGGCCCAGGGATGCCCCAGCATTTT.

The chain has TRBV7-9 and TRBJ1-2; 10 nucleotides align to TRBD1. V lost 1 base to trimming and J lost 6 bases; unmatched junction nucleotides: 5. The CDR3 has 15 amino acids. Germline CDR1 and CDR2: SEHNR and FQNEAQ (reference sequence). This CDR3 is CASSLEDRGRNGYTF. DNA for the CDR3: TGTGCCAGCAGCTTAGAGGACAGGGGGAGGAATGGCTACACCTTC.

The V call is TRBV29-1, the J call TRBJ1-3; no clear D. CDR1 is SQVTM, CDR2 ANQGSEA, per germline. V was clipped by 4 bases and J by 0 bases, with 7 bases between them. The CDR3 runs to 13 residues. The CDR3 DNA is TGCAGCGTTGGTGAGAACTCTGGAAACACCATATATTTT. Its protein is CSVGENSGNTIYF. Using reference TRBV29-1 and TRBJ1-3 for the parts outside the CDR3, the full variable domain is SAVISQKPSRDICQRGTSLTIQCQVDSQVTMMFWYRQQPGQSLTLIATANQGSEATYESGFVIDKFPISRPNLTFSTLTVSNMSPEDSSIYLCSVGENSGNTIYFGEGSWLTVV.

The chain has TRBV9 and TRBJ2-1, with TRBD1 matching 8 bases. The CDR3 covers 15 residues. CDR1 SGDLS and CDR2 YYNGEE come from the germline V gene. V lost 4 bases and J lost 1; bases outside the gene matches: 4. The CDR3 nucleotides are TGTGCCAGCAGCACCACAGGGGGTTCCTACAATGAGCAGTTCTTC. It encodes CASSTTGGSYNEQFF.

CDR3 sequence reads: CASSPSEGNEQYV. The CDR3 DNA is TGTGCCAGCTCACCAAGTGAGGGGAACGAGCAGTACGTC. This rearrangement joins TRBV18 to TRBJ2-7; D is tentatively TRBD1 or TRBD2 (5 bases each). Trimming removed 2 bases from V and 5 bases from J, with 10 bases in between. In germline, CDR1 is KGHSH, CDR2 LQKENI. This CDR3 comprises 13 residues.

CDR3: CAWSTRFRRTREEKLFF. CDR3 nucleotides: TGTGCCTGGAGCACCCGGTTTCGGCGAACCAGGGAGGAAAAACTGTTTTTT. This sequence joins TRBV30 and TRBJ1-4; D possibly corresponds to TRBD1 (5 bases). Germline V gene sequence: CDR1 GTSNPN, CDR2 SVGIG (reference sequence). The V and J ends lost 3 bases and 8 bases respectively, with 25 bases between them. The CDR3 loop spans 17 amino acids.

The V and J genes are TRBV6-5 and TRBJ2-1; no firm D call. V was pared by 5 bases and J by 6 bases, with 5 bases between. This CDR3 has 11 amino acids. Germline V CDR1 and CDR2: MNHEY, SVGAGI. The CDR3 region has the DNA TGTGCCAGCAGTAGGAGCAATGAGCAGTTCTTC. Its translation: CASSRSNEQFF.

In this sample, this clone turned up a few times. This chain connects TRBV5-4 to TRBJ2-7; D possibly corresponds to TRBD1 (6 bases). Looked up from germline, CDR1 is SGHNT and CDR2 is YYREEE (reference sequence). This CDR3 contains 14 residues. Trimming stripped 4 bases from V and 5 bases from J, with 16 bases between. The DNA for the CDR3 is TGTGCCAGCAGCATTCCCGGGACACCAAACGAGCAGTACGTC. It encodes CASSIPGTPNEQYV.

The chain is built from TRBV29-1 and TRBJ2-5; D is ambiguous. Germline V CDR1 and CDR2: SQVTM, ANQGSEA. Trimming pared 5 bases from V and 1 base from J, leaving 8 bases between. This CDR3 spans 12 amino acids. Here the CDR3 reads CSVIVSQETQYF. Written as DNA, the CDR3 is TGCAGCGTTATCGTATCCCAAGAGACCCAGTACTTC.

The chain carries TRBV7-9 and TRBJ1-6; the D is unclear. V was cut by 1 base and J by 5 bases, with 9 bases left in between. This CDR3 is built from 15 residues. Germline V gene data show CDR1 as SEHNR and CDR2 as FQNEAQ (reference sequence). The CDR3 region is CASSLVLSHNSPLHF. The CDR3 DNA reads TGTGCCAGCAGCTTAGTACTCTCGCATAATTCACCCCTCCACTTT.

This clone showed up just a few times. The rearrangement joins TRBV11-2 to TRBJ1-6; the D is unclear. The CDR3 runs to 15 residues. Germline values: CDR1 SGHAT, CDR2 FQNNGV. With 2 bases removed from V and 8 bases from J, the gap between germline ends came to 13 bases. DNA for the CDR3: TGTGCCAGCAGCTTATATGGTCCGTCAGATTCACCCCTCCACTTT. Translating gives CASSLYGPSDSPLHF.

In this sample, this clone turned up a few times. The chain is built from TRBV28 and TRBJ1-5, with 7 positions matching TRBD1. After removal of 5 bases from V and 3 bases from J, the junction contained 7 bases not matched to a gene. The CDR3 covers 15 residues. Germline loops: CDR1 MDHEN, CDR2 SYDVKM. CDR3 bases: TGTGCCAGCAGTGGACGGGACAGCCTCAATCAGCCCCAGCATTTT. Amino acid sequence: CASSGRDSLNQPQHF.

This clone was observed a few times. The CDR3 region has the DNA TGTGCCAGCAGAGGACAGTCGGGGGTGACTTTCTTT. It is translated as CASRGQSGVTFF. The chain links TRBV2 to TRBJ1-1; perhaps TRBD1 as D (6 bases). V shed 6 bases and J shed 12 bases, with 17 bases lying between them. This CDR3 contains 12 residues. Looked up from germline, CDR1 is SNHLY and CDR2 is FYNNEI.

In this sample, this clone turned up a few times. J is TRBJ2-3 and V is TRBV7-9; 11 bases agree with TRBD2. Germline V gene sequence: CDR1 SEHNR, CDR2 FQNEAQ (reference sequence). J lost 0 bases, V lost 5 bases, and 4 bases had no gene match. The CDR3 length is 16 residues. CDR3: CASSQGLAVSTDTQYF. DNA of the CDR3: TGTGCCAGCAGCCAGGGACTAGCGGTTAGCACAGATACGCAGTATTTT. The full variable domain, completed using reference TRBV7-9 and TRBJ2-3, is DTGVSQNPRHKITKRGQNVTFRCDPISEHNRLYWYRQTLGQGPEFLTYFQNEAQLEKSRLLSDRFSAERPKGSFSTLEIQRTEQGDSAMYLCASSQGLAVSTDTQYFGPGTRLTVL.

The V gene is TRBV19, the J gene TRBJ2-3; D remains unclear. The CDR3 totals 14 residues. V was pared by 9 bases and J by 4 bases, with 17 bases between. CDR1 and CDR2 (germline): LNHDA, SQIVND (reference sequence). CDR3 coding DNA: TGTGCCAGCTCGGCCCGAGCTCTGCCAGATACGCAGTATTTT. Its translation is CASSARALPDTQYF.

The chain recombines TRBV11-1 with TRBJ2-3; D not certain. Trimming took 4 bases from V and 1 from J, leaving 9 bases between them. Germline CDR1 reads SGHAT; CDR2 reads FQDESV (reference sequence). The CDR3 has 14 residues. The CDR3 DNA sequence: TGTGCCAGCAGCTCCGGTGCGGGCACAGATACGCAGTATTTT. Encoded protein: CASSSGAGTDTQYF.

The chain recombines TRBV3-1 (or the pseudogene TRBV3-2) with TRBJ2-3, with 9 bases lining up with TRBD2. Germline assignment: CDR1 LGHDT and CDR2 YNNKEL (reference sequence). V lost 2 bases and J lost 6; bases outside the gene matches: 6. The CDR3 is made up of 15 amino acids. This chain's CDR3 is CASSQFGGGADTQYF. The CDR3 nucleotides read TGTGCCAGCAGCCAATTCGGCGGGGGGGCTGATACGCAGTATTTT.

This clone turned up a few times. This chain uses TRBV5-1 with TRBJ2-1; 8 nucleotides match TRBD2. Germline loops: CDR1 SGHRS, CDR2 YFSETQ. V shed 4 bases, J shed 0 bases, and the junction held 6 bases outside the gene matches. CDR3 length: 16 amino acids. The CDR3 sequence is CASSPGSGGSYNEQFF. CDR3 nucleotides: TGCGCCAGCAGCCCCGGGAGCGGGGGCTCCTACAATGAGCAGTTCTTC.

This chain joins TRBV18 and TRBJ2-7; D ambiguous. The germline V gene has CDR1 KGHSH and CDR2 LQKENI. Trimming removed 3 bases at V and 4 bases at J, with 13 bases between. The CDR3 covers 14 residues. CDR3 nucleotides: TGTGCCAGCTCACCGGACCCTGGGGTTTACGAGCAGTACGTC. Protein product: CASSPDPGVYEQYV.

This clone was picked up one time. V usage is TRBV24-1 and J usage is TRBJ1-2; D unresolved. CDR1 and CDR2 from the germline V gene are KGHDR and SFDVKD. V was clipped by 2 bases and J by 0 bases, with 9 bases between them. The CDR3 consists of 15 residues. The CDR3 bases are TGTGCCACCAGTGATTCTCAGCTCCCTAACTATGGCTACACCTTC. It specifies CATSDSQLPNYGYTF.

The J gene is TRBJ2-3, the V gene TRBV19; D is perhaps TRBD2 (6 bases). CDR3 length: 13 amino acids. Looked up from germline, CDR1 is LNHDA and CDR2 is SQIVND (reference sequence). Trimming left V 11 bases short and J 3 bases short, with 15 bases between. The CDR3: CASTHGGTDTQYF. DNA for the CDR3: TGTGCCTCCACCCACGGGGGAACAGATACGCAGTATTTT.

The CDR3 nucleotides read TGTGCCAGCAGCTTAGCGCCCACAGGGAAGGGGAGAATGAACACTGAAGCTTTCTTT. It yields the protein CASSLAPTGKGRMNTEAFF. The chain has TRBV7-2 and TRBJ1-1; possible D gene TRBD1, 6 bases. V gave up 0 bases and J gave up 0 bases, with 20 bases separating them. Germline V CDR1 and CDR2: SGHTA, FQGNSA. This CDR3 contains 19 residues. The full variable domain, rest sourced from reference TRBV7-2 and TRBJ1-1, is GAGVSQSPSNKVTEKGKDVELRCDPISGHTALYWYRQSLGQGLEFLIYFQGNSAPDKSGLPSDRFSAERTGGSVSTLTIQRTQQEDSAVYLCASSLAPTGKGRMNTEAFFGQGTRLTVV.

This clone was detected only a few times. This sequence joins TRBV12-5 and TRBJ2-3, with D possibly matching TRBD1 (6 bases). This CDR3 has 18 amino acids. Deletions cut 0 bases from V and 2 bases from J, with 18 bases between. Germline values: CDR1 LGHNT, CDR2 FRNRAP. CDR3 nucleotide sequence: TGTGCTAGTGGTTTGGTACTCGACGGACAGATTACCACAGATACGCAGTATTTT. This encodes CASGLVLDGQITTDTQYF.